This T cell receptor (beta chain) was found in a study of T cells after yellow fever vaccination. Study-level findings and limits: Contamination by abundant bulk-population clonotypes could be present in FACS-sorted repertoires. Booster samples showed a return of most primary-vaccination clones (about 97% CD4, 88% CD8). Shared CD4/CD8 clonotypes were a small share, likely from convergent recombination.

TCR cDNA, made by 5'RACE template switching, carried an added universal primer site and UMIs. TCRdb re-derived calls from the 5' RACE reads in MiXCR, one entry per CDR3 protein. The sample lists approximately 85,000 distinct CDR3 sequences; approximately 12% were seen once. V lost 5 bases, J lost 2 bases, and 7 bases stayed unmatched. The CDR3 runs to 15 residues. Germline V gene lookup returns CDR1 SGHRS and CDR2 YFSETQ. The receptor's source is a man aged 18 to 29 who received the YFV17D yellow fever vaccine. The chain combines TRBV5-1 with TRBJ1-2, with TRBD1 matching over 9 bases. The sequencing used CD8+ T cells not binding an NS4B(214-222) dextramer, sorted from PBMCs, collected roughly 20 days after the first yellow fever vaccination. CDR3 DNA: TGCGCCAGCAGGCCCGGACAGGGGTCGAACTATGGCTACACCTTC. It yields the protein CASRPGQGSNYGYTF.